This is a list of T cell receptor beta chains from one sample in a study of sequential checkpoint blockade in melanoma. The data were produced by immunoSEQ multiplex PCR, yet TCRdb's version contains in-frame clones alone and is incomplete. The sample lists approximately 21,000 clones, roughly 80% occurring once. This material consisted of CD8+ T cells sorted from blood (inferred from file names), taken from a patient given nivolumab and ipilimumab in sequence. Receptor source: a human donor with melanoma. Each CDR3 is given with its conserved first and last residue. Each record gives: J gene, D gene, V gene, clone size, CDR3 DNA, CDR3 protein. A D gene is named only where the DNA matches it firmly. Clone size is not always given. Where it is, it says once, few, many or a class for expanded clones.

TRBJ2-7,TRBD1,TRBV10-1,.,TGCGCCAGCAGTGAGTCTAGGGACAGCTACGAGCAGTACTTC,CASSESRDSYEQYF
TRBJ2-2,TRBD2,TRBV5-1,.,TGCGCCAGCAGCTCCCGGACTAGCCTTTATACCGGGGAGCTGTTTTTT,CASSSRTSLYTGELFF
TRBJ2-1,TRBD2,TRBV7-6,.,TGTGCCAGCAGCTTCCCGGCTTTGAGCGGGGGGCGCTACAATGAGCAGTTCTTC,CASSFPALSGGRYNEQFF
TRBJ1-4,.,TRBV4-1,.,TGCGCCAGCAGCCCCATCCGGACTAATGAAAAACTGTTTTTT,CASSPIRTNEKLFF
TRBJ2-7,TRBD1,TRBV5-4,.,TGTGCCAGCAGCTTAGACAGGGACTACGAGCAGTACTTC,CASSLDRDYEQYF
TRBJ1-5,TRBD1,TRBV7-9,.,TGTGCCAGCAGCGATCAGGGGGGCCTTTTGCATTTT,CASSDQGGLLHF
TRBJ1-2,TRBD1,TRBV27,.,TGTGCCAGCAGTTTCGCACCGGGACAGGGGGCGGTAACCCATGGCTACACCTTC,CASSFAPGQGAVTHGYTF
TRBJ1-1,.,TRBV18,.,TGTGCCAGCTCTGCGGGACTTAGCGGGTTAATGAACACTGAAGCTTTCTTT,CASSAGLSGLMNTEAFF
TRBJ2-1,.,TRBV6-5,.,TGTGCCAGCAGTCCAACTCTCCGTGGGAGTGAGCAGTTCTTC,CASSPTLRGSEQFF
TRBJ1-4,.,TRBV2,once,TGTGCCAGCATCCGACTACTGACAACTAATGAAAAACTGTTTTTT,CASIRLLTTNEKLFF
TRBJ2-3,TRBD1,TRBV2,.,TGTGCCAGCAGGTCCGGGACAGGGATCACAGATACGCAGTATTTT,CASRSGTGITDTQYF
TRBJ1-5,.,TRBV27,.,TGTGCCAGCAGGACAGGCAATCAGCCCCAGCATTTT,CASRTGNQPQHF
TRBJ1-4,.,TRBV6-4,once,TGTGCCAGCAGTGACTCGGCTCTTAGAGGTGAAAAACTGTTTTTT,CASSDSALRGEKLFF
TRBJ2-7,.,TRBV28,.,TGTGCCAGCAGTTTGAGGGCCGGTTCCTACGAGCAGTACTTC,CASSLRAGSYEQYF
TRBJ1-1,.,TRBV5-4,.,TGTGCCAGCAGCCCAGGGTCGGAAGAAGCTTTCTTT,CASSPGSEEAFF
TRBJ2-1,TRBD1,TRBV5-1,.,TGCGCCAGCAGCTTGGCTAGACAGGGCTTTATGTTCTACAATGAGCAGTTCTTC,CASSLARQGFMFYNEQFF
TRBJ2-3,.,TRBV4-2,.,TGTGCCAGCAGCCAAGATTGGAGGGTCGCAGATACGCAGTATTTT,CASSQDWRVADTQYF
TRBJ1-2,.,TRBV7-9,.,TGTGCCAGCAGCGACGCGGGAGGGTACAACTATGGCTACACCTTC,CASSDAGGYNYGYTF
TRBJ2-7,TRBD1,TRBV28,.,TGTGCCAGCAGTCCACCCTCGGGACAGCTCTACTACGAGCAGTACTTC,CASSPPSGQLYYEQYF
TRBJ2-1,.,TRBV6-1,once,TGTGCCAGCATTGAGGGGGGGTACCAACTCTTGTATGAGCAGTTCTTC,CASIEGGYQLLYEQFF
TRBJ2-1,TRBD1,TRBV27,.,TGTGCCAGCAGTCCCACCGAGGGCCGACAGGGCATCAATGAGCAGTTCTTC,CASSPTEGRQGINEQFF
TRBJ1-1,.,TRBV27,.,TGTGCCAGCAATTACAGAGCCTCTAACACTGAAGCTTTCTTT,CASNYRASNTEAFF
TRBJ1-5,TRBD1,TRBV28,.,TGTGCCAGCAGTTTGTGGGACAGAGGTCAGCCCCAGCATTTT,CASSLWDRGQPQHF
TRBJ2-7,TRBD1,TRBV7-2,.,TGTGCCAGCAGCATCCGGGACAGGGCCTACGAGCAGTACTTC,CASSIRDRAYEQYF
TRBJ2-5,.,TRBV9,once,TGTGCCAGCAGCGTAGTTGGAGGGCGAGAGACCCAGTACTTC,CASSVVGGRETQYF
TRBJ1-1,.,TRBV4-3,.,TGCGCCAGCAGCCAAGAGCCGCAGGGGCAGACTGAAGCTTTCTTT,CASSQEPQGQTEAFF
TRBJ2-1,TRBD2,TRBV6-6,.,TGTGCCAGCAGTTACCCTCGGGGGGGTGAGCAGTTCTTC,CASSYPRGGEQFF
TRBJ2-3,.,TRBV11-3,.,TGTGCCAGCAGCCCCGGACAGGAGGGAACAGATACGCAGTATTTT,CASSPGQEGTDTQYF
TRBJ1-5,.,TRBV6-6,.,TGTGCCAGCAGTTACTCGAGCGGGCAGCCCCAGCATTTT,CASSYSSGQPQHF
TRBJ2-1,.,TRBV23-1,.,TGCGCCAGCAGTCAATCGGGTTTGTGGAGGGAGTTGAACAATGAGCAGTTCTTC,CASSQSGLWRELNNEQFF
TRBJ2-5,.,TRBV27,.,TGTGCCAGCAGTTCGGACACTTCGGGAGAGACCCAGTACTTC,CASSSDTSGETQYF
TRBJ2-7,TRBD2,TRBV7-9,.,TGTGCCAGCAGCTTAGGAGGGACTAGCGGGAGAGTTGAGCAGTACTTC,CASSLGGTSGRVEQYF
TRBJ2-7,TRBD2,TRBV27,.,TGTGCCAGCAGTTTTCGACTAGCGGAGGACTACGAGCAGTACTTC,CASSFRLAEDYEQYF
TRBJ1-2,.,TRBV6-5,.,TGTGCCAGCAGTTACACACCCAGTCGTTCTGGCTACACCTTC,CASSYTPSRSGYTF
TRBJ2-7,.,TRBV6-5,.,TGTGCCAGCAGTTACTCCTCGGAGGATGCTTACGAGCAGTACTTC,CASSYSSEDAYEQYF
TRBJ2-1,.,TRBV4-1,.,TGCGCCAGCAGCCAAGGAATAGGAGGGCAGACCTACAATGAGCAGTTCTTC,CASSQGIGGQTYNEQFF
TRBJ1-2,.,TRBV4-1,few,TGCGCCAGCAGCCAAGACCCAGGAAACTATGGCTACACCTTC,CASSQDPGNYGYTF
TRBJ1-5,.,TRBV28,once,TGTGCCAGCAGTTTCCCAGGCTCCAATCAGCCCCAGCATTTT,CASSFPGSNQPQHF
TRBJ2-1,TRBD2,TRBV2,.,TGTGCCAGCAGTCAGTGGCTAGCGGGCAACAATGAGCAGTTCTTC,CASSQWLAGNNEQFF
TRBJ1-2,.,TRBV4-3,once,TGCGCCAGCAGCCAAGATTTAGGTAGCCACTATGGCTACACCTTC,CASSQDLGSHYGYTF
TRBJ2-7,.,TRBV27,.,TGTGCCAGCAGTCTTTCCCGCGCGGCTCCCTACGAGCAGTACTTC,CASSLSRAAPYEQYF
TRBJ1-1,TRBD1,TRBV6-5,.,TGTGCCAGCAGCCCCTTCGGGACAGGGACTGAAGCTTTCTTT,CASSPFGTGTEAFF
TRBJ1-2,.,TRBV19,.,TGTGCCACGGCTCTCCCAGGGTTCTATGGCTACACCTTC,CATALPGFYGYTF
TRBJ2-3,TRBD1,TRBV6-1,.,TGTGCCAGCAGTGAACTGGGACAGGGTCCAGATACGCAGTATTTT,CASSELGQGPDTQYF
TRBJ2-3,.,TRBV11-2,.,TGTGCCAGCAGGGGGTTAGACAGAACTAGCACAGATACGCAGTATTTT,CASRGLDRTSTDTQYF
TRBJ1-2,TRBD1,TRBV6-5,.,TGTGCCAGCAGTTACAGGGGGCTGCACTATGGCTACACCTTC,CASSYRGLHYGYTF
TRBJ2-3,TRBD1,TRBV7-9,.,TGTGCCAGCAGCTCATCCCGACAGGGGAGGTTGGATACGCAGTATTTT,CASSSSRQGRLDTQYF
TRBJ1-2,.,TRBV5-4,few,TGTGCCAGCAGCTCCCCCGACGACAGGAGCCTCTATGGCTACACCTTC,CASSSPDDRSLYGYTF
TRBJ2-7,.,TRBV9,.,TGTGCCAGCAGCGTCGGGTCCAGGGGAGGGGAGCAGTACTTC,CASSVGSRGGEQYF
TRBJ2-1,TRBD2,TRBV27,once,TGTGCCAGCAGTTTGACTAGCGGGAGTTTTGGCAATGAGCAGTTCTTC,CASSLTSGSFGNEQFF